Below, 25 T cell receptor beta chains from the same sample are listed, as sequenced in a study of OX40 agonist ivuxolimab in advanced cancers. Generated by immunoSEQ multiplex PCR, the TCRdb table keeps only in-frame clones and is missing some. The data contain fewer than 35,000 clones, about 74% of them singletons. The source material was CD4+ or CD8+ T cells sorted from blood, sampled in a trial of the OX40 agonist ivuxolimab. All receptors derive from an adult with an advanced solid tumor such as melanoma, head and neck, liver or kidney cancer.

This clone was seen just once. The V and J genes are TRBV9 and TRBJ2-7, with D possibly TRBD2 on 5 matching bases. The CDR3 is 14 residues long. Germline CDR1 SGDLS, CDR2 YYNGEE. The V gene lost 4 bases and the J gene lost 7 bases, with 18 bases spanning the gap. CDR3 bases: TGTGCCAGCAGCCCGACGGGGTTGGCGGTGGAGCAGTACTTC. Residues: CASSPTGLAVEQYF.

This chain uses TRBV18 with TRBJ1-2, with 12 bases aligning to TRBD1. Trimming at V came to 3 bases and at J to 4 bases, leaving 6 bases not matched to a gene. The CDR3 is 16 residues long. Germline-derived CDR1 and CDR2 are KGHSH and LQKENI. The CDR3 region is CASSPPGTGGFYGYTF. The CDR3 nucleotides read TGTGCCAGCTCACCGCCCGGGACAGGGGGCTTCTATGGCTACACCTTC.

The chain joins TRBV5-1 to TRBJ1-1; D might be TRBD1 (6 bases). Germline CDR1 is SGHRS and CDR2 is YFSETQ. V gave up 2 bases and J gave up 1 base, with 12 bases separating them. There are 15 residues in the CDR3. The CDR3 reads CASSLGGVRNTEAFF. The CDR3 DNA reads as TGCGCCAGCAGCTTAGGGGGAGTCCGGAACACTGAAGCTTTCTTT.

V is TRBV25-1 and J is TRBJ1-2; TRBD1 matches at 12 bases. Germline-derived CDR1 and CDR2 are MGHDK and SYGVNS. The CDR3 totals 13 residues. Trimming removed 4 bases from V and 7 bases from J; junction bases left unmatched: 1. CDR3 loop: CASSGDRGRGYTF. CDR3 coding DNA: TGTGCCAGCAGTGGGGACAGGGGGCGTGGCTACACCTTC.

The chain links TRBV5-1 to TRBJ1-1; TRBD1 might be the D (5 bases). Germline CDR1 reads SGHRS; CDR2 reads YFSETQ. CDR3 length equals 13 residues. V lost 7 bases and J lost 4, with 14 bases in between. CDR3 residues: CASSGQPRTEAFF. The CDR3 DNA is TGCGCCAGCTCGGGGCAACCGCGCACTGAAGCTTTCTTT.

This clone occurred once. This chain joins TRBV19 and TRBJ2-5, with TRBD2 identical over 14 bases. Germline CDR1 LNHDA, CDR2 SQIVND (reference sequence). V shed 8 bases, J shed 9 bases, and the junction held 5 bases outside the gene matches. The CDR3 sequence is 13 residues long. The CDR3 DNA is TGTGCCAGTGGGACTAGCGGGGGTGTGGCCCAGTACTTC. It codes for CASGTSGGVAQYF.

The CDR3 sequence: CASSSRGVGNSPLHF. The CDR3, as DNA: TGTGCCAGCAGTTCCCGGGGGGTCGGGAATTCACCCCTCCACTTT. The V gene is TRBV27, the J gene TRBJ1-6, with D possibly being TRBD1 (5 bases). Trimming took off 4 bases at V and 7 bases at J, with 14 bases between the two ends. Germline CDR1 is MNHEY and CDR2 is SMNVEV (reference sequence). The CDR3 covers 15 residues.

By sample share, this clone is medium-sized (0.01 to 0.1%). The genes are TRBV2 and TRBJ1-2, with 7 bases that match TRBD1. Trimming removed 7 bases from V and 6 bases from J; junction bases left unmatched: 11. The CDR3 is 14 amino acids. Per germline, CDR1 SNHLY and CDR2 FYNNEI. CDR3 nucleotide sequence: TGTGCCAGCATTGGGACAGCCCCCCGAGATGGCTACACCTTC. This encodes CASIGTAPRDGYTF. The full variable domain, in which reference TRBV2 and TRBJ1-2 provide the parts outside the CDR3, is EPEVTQTPSHQVTQMGQEVILRCVPISNHLYFYWYRQILGQKVEFLVSFYNNEISEKSEIFDDQFSVERPDGSNFTLKIRSTKLEDSAMYFCASIGTAPRDGYTFGSGTRLTVV.

The chain joins TRBV2 to TRBJ1-2, with D uncertain. Trimming took 6 bases from V and 0 from J, leaving 8 bases between them. The CDR3 covers 13 residues. The germline CDR1 and CDR2 sequences are SNHLY and FYNNEI. CDR3 residues: CASRWGANYGYTF. CDR3 nucleotides: TGTGCCAGCAGGTGGGGAGCTAACTATGGCTACACCTTC.

The chain recombines TRBV2 with TRBJ2-7; 9 bases agree with TRBD1. The germline V gene encodes CDR1 SNHLY and CDR2 FYNNEI. V lost 4 bases to trimming and J lost 4 bases; unmatched junction nucleotides: 5. The CDR3 is made up of 14 amino acids. CDR3 coding DNA: TGTGCCAGCAGTGCTATGACAGGGGGTTACGAGCAGTACTTC. Protein product: CASSAMTGGYEQYF.

This chain links TRBV5-6 with TRBJ1-2; D gene ambiguous. V gave up 5 bases and J gave up 4 bases, with 15 bases separating them. Germline V lookup: CDR1 SGHDT, CDR2 YYEEEE. This CDR3 spans 14 amino acids. In nucleotides, the CDR3 is TGTGCCAGCAGTGACCCCAACGGGATCTATGGCTACACCTTC. It translates to CASSDPNGIYGYTF.

The J gene is TRBJ2-3, the V gene TRBV7-2; TRBD2 is a possible D gene (5 bases). Germline values: CDR1 SGHTA, CDR2 FQGNSA. This CDR3 comprises 11 residues. Deletions cut 5 bases from V and 10 bases from J, with 10 bases between. CDR3 sequence (DNA): TGTGCCAGCAGCCCAAGCGGACCGCAGTATTTT. Protein product: CASSPSGPQYF.

The V and J genes are TRBV5-4 and TRBJ2-3, with 9 bases identical to TRBD2. Per germline, CDR1 SGHNT and CDR2 YYREEE (reference sequence). With 4 bases clipped from V and 2 bases from J, the junction kept 5 bases outside the gene matches. The length of the CDR3 is 15 residues. CDR3 protein: CASSPGTSNTDTQYF. CDR3 nucleotide sequence: TGTGCCAGCAGCCCCGGGACTAGCAACACAGATACGCAGTATTTT.

This clone was counted between two and nine times. The chain has TRBV19 and TRBJ2-7, with TRBD1 as a possible D gene (6 bases). This CDR3 has 11 amino acids. V gave up 5 bases and J gave up 8 bases, with 10 bases separating them. CDR1 is LNHDA and CDR2 is SQIVND in the germline V gene (reference sequence). DNA for the CDR3: TGTGCCAGTAGTCAGGGGTGGAAGCAGTACGTC. It specifies CASSQGWKQYV.

The chain employs TRBV5-1 and TRBJ2-3; D gene unclear. CDR3 length: 12 amino acids. V gave up 4 bases and J gave up 2 bases, with 5 bases separating them. Germline CDR1 and CDR2: SGHRS and YFSETQ. The CDR3 region has the DNA TGCGCCAGCAGCCTGTCCACAGATACGCAGTATTTT. Translating it yields CASSLSTDTQYF.

The rearrangement links TRBV29-1 to TRBJ2-5, with no clear D. Germline V gives CDR1 SQVTM, CDR2 ANQGSEA. The CDR3 is made up of 12 amino acids. Trimming pared 5 bases from V and 2 bases from J, leaving 9 bases between. The CDR3 DNA is TGCAGCGTTCGAACCCCTCAAGAGACCCAGTACTTC. Its protein is CSVRTPQETQYF.

V usage is TRBV5-1 and J usage is TRBJ2-3; D gene unclear. Germline V gene sequence: CDR1 SGHRS, CDR2 YFSETQ. The V end lost 4 bases, the J end lost 3 bases, and 12 bases lay between the germline ends. The CDR3 has 14 amino acids. The CDR3 coding sequence is TGCGCCAGCAGCACAAGATACGTGACAGATACGCAGTATTTT. Protein: CASSTRYVTDTQYF. The variable domain in full, completed from reference TRBV5-1 and TRBJ2-3, reads KAGVTQTPRYLIKTRGQQVTLSCSPISGHRSVSWYQQTPGQGLQFLFEYFSETQRNKGNFPGRFSGRQFSNSRSEMNVSTLELGDSALYLCASSTRYVTDTQYFGPGTRLTVL.

The J gene is TRBJ2-1, the V gene TRBV4-1; 9 bases are a match to TRBD1. The CDR3 spans 15 residues. Losses at the gene ends were 1 base for V and 12 bases for J; bases not matched to a gene: 10. Germline CDR1 MGHRA, CDR2 YSYEKL. The CDR3 bases are TGCGCCAGCAGCCAAGGGGGGACAGGGCGAGGGTGGCAGTTCTTC. Its protein product is CASSQGGTGRGWQFF.

The rearrangement joins TRBV7-2 to TRBJ2-7; 8 bases line up with TRBD1. CDR3 length equals 13 residues. V lost 5 bases to trimming and J lost 3 bases; unmatched junction nucleotides: 3. The germline CDR1 and CDR2 sequences are SGHTA and FQGNSA. The CDR3 spells CASSRDRNYEQYV. In DNA, the CDR3 is TGTGCCAGCAGCCGGGACAGGAACTACGAGCAGTACGTC.

V is TRBV5-1 and J is TRBJ2-3, with TRBD2 identical over 9 bases. Germline CDR1 and CDR2: SGHRS and YFSETQ. Germline trimming cut 1 base from V and 5 bases from J; bases unmatched to any gene: 5. CDR3 length: 15 amino acids. In DNA, the CDR3 is TGCGCCAGCAGCTTGCCTAGCGGGGATAAAGATACGCAGTATTTT. The encoded protein is CASSLPSGDKDTQYF.

The V call is TRBV19, the J call TRBJ1-5; 7 bases agree with TRBD1. The CDR3 has 15 residues. CDR1 LNHDA and CDR2 SQIVND come from the germline V gene (reference sequence). J was trimmed by 6 bases and V by 3 bases; bases with no gene match: 8. CDR3 sequence: CASSMDRQGPQPQHF. In nucleotides, the CDR3 is TGTGCCAGTAGTATGGACAGACAGGGCCCTCAGCCCCAGCATTTT.

The chain is built from TRBV5-8 and TRBJ1-4; the match to TRBD1 covers 8 bases. Germline V lookup: CDR1 SGHTS, CDR2 YDEGEE. V lost 6 bases to trimming and J lost 3 bases; unmatched junction nucleotides: 4. CDR3 length equals 14 residues. The CDR3 here is CASINRGSNEKLFF. CDR3 DNA sequence: TGTGCCAGCATCAACAGGGGGTCTAATGAAAAACTGTTTTTT.

The chain recombines TRBV5-1 with TRBJ1-6; D not resolved. V was clipped by 4 bases and J by 6 bases, with 11 bases between them. Germline V gene sequence: CDR1 SGHRS, CDR2 YFSETQ. The CDR3 is 14 residues long. CDR3 residues: CASSNTLANSPLHF. As DNA, the CDR3 is TGCGCCAGCAGCAACACTTTGGCTAATTCACCCCTCCACTTT.

CDR3 protein: CASSLSPRYEQYV. The CDR3, as DNA: TGTGCCAGCAGCTTAAGCCCACGGTACGAGCAGTACGTC. The V call is TRBV21-1, the J call TRBJ2-7. TRBV21-1 is listed as a pseudogene. The CDR3 contains 13 residues.

V usage is TRBV11-1 and J usage is TRBJ2-1; D is undetermined. The CDR3 totals 13 residues. The germline V gene has CDR1 SGHAT and CDR2 FQDESV (reference sequence). Trimming stripped 2 bases from V and 0 bases from J, with 2 bases between. The CDR3 DNA follows: TGTGCCAGCAGCTTACACTCCTACAATGAGCAGTTCTTC. This codes for CASSLHSYNEQFF.